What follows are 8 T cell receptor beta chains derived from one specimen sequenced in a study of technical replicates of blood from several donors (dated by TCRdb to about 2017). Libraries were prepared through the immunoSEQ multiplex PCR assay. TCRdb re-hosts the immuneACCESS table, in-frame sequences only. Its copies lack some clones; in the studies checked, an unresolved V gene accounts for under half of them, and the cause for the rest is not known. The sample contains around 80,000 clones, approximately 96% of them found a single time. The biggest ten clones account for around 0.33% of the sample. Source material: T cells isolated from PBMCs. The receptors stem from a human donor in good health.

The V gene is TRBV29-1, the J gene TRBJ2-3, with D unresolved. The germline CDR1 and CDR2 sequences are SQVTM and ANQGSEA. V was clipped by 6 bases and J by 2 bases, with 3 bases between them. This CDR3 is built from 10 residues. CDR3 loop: CSVHTDTQYF. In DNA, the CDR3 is TGCAGCGTCCACACAGATACGCAGTATTTT.

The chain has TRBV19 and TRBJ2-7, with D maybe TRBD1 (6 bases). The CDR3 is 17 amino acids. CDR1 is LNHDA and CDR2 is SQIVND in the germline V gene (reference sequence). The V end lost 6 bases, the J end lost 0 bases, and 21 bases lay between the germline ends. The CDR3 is CASSYYHPGTYSYEQYF. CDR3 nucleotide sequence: TGTGCCAGTAGCTATTACCATCCCGGGACATACTCCTACGAGCAGTACTTC.

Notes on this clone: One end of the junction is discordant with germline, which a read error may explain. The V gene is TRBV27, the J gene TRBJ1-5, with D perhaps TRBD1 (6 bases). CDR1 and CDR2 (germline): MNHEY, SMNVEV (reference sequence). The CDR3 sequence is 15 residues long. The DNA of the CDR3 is TGTGCCAGCAGTCTAGGGGGGGGAAGCAGTCAGCCCCAGCATTTT. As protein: CASSLGGGSSQPQHF.

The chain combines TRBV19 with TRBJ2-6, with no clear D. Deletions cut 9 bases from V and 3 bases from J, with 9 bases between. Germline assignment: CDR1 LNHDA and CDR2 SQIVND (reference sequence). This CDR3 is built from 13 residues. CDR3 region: CASSLSGANVLTF. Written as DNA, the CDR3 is TGTGCCAGCTCCCTAAGTGGGGCCAACGTCCTGACTTTC.

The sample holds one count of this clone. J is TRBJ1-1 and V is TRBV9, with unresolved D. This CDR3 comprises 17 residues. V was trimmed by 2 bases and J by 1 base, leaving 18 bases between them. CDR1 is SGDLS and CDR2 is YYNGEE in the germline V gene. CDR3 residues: CASSVMAGGSANTEAFF. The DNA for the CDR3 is TGTGCCAGCAGCGTGATGGCAGGTGGATCGGCGAACACTGAAGCTTTCTTT.

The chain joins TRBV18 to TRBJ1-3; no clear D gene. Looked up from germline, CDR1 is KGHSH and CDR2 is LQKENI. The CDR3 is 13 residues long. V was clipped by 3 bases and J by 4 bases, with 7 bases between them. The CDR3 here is CASSPGEGNTIYF. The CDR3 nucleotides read TGTGCCAGCTCACCGGGAGAGGGAAACACCATATATTTT.

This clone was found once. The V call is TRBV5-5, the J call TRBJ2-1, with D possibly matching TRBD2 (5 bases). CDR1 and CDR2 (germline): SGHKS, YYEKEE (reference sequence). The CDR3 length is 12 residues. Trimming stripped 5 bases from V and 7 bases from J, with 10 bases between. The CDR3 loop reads CASRAGRNEQFF. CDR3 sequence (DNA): TGTGCCAGCAGGGCGGGCCGGAATGAGCAGTTCTTC.

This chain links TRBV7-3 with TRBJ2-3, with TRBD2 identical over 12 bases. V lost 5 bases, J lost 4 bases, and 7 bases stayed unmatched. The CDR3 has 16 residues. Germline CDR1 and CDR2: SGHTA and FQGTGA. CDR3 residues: CASSPSPSGRADTQYF. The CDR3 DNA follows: TGTGCCAGCAGCCCAAGTCCTAGCGGGAGGGCAGATACGCAGTATTTT.